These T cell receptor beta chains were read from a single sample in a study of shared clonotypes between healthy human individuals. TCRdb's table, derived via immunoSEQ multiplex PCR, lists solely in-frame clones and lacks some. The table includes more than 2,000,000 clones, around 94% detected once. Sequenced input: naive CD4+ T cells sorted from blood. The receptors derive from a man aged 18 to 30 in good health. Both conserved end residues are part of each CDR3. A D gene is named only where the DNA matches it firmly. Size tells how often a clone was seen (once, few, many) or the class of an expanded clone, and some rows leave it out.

TGCGCCAGCAGCCAGCAGGGTTCTCGGGGCTACACCTTC	CASSQQGSRGYTF	once	.	TRBV4-1	TRBJ1-2
TGTGCCAGCTCACCACCGTCCCAGCCTGGCCCTGGGCAGTTCTTC	CASSPPSQPGPGQFF	.	.	TRBV18	TRBJ2-1
TGTGCCAGCAGTACTCCGGACAGGGGAAACTATGGCTACACCTTC	CASSTPDRGNYGYTF	.	TRBD1	TRBV6-6	TRBJ1-2
TGTGCCAGCGAAGGGGCCGGTGGAAACACCATATATTTT	CASEGAGGNTIYF	.	.	TRBV28	TRBJ1-3
TGCGCCAGCAGCCAAGGTCCCGGATCAGGGTCTTACAATGAGCAGTTCTTC	CASSQGPGSGSYNEQFF	once	.	TRBV4-1	TRBJ2-1
TGCGCCAGCAGCTTGGAAGTTGGAGGGAGGTCTGGGGAGCAGTACTTC	CASSLEVGGRSGEQYF	.	.	TRBV5-1	TRBJ2-7
TGTGCCAGCAGCCAAAGCTATGGCTACACCTTC	CASSQSYGYTF	.	.	TRBV6-6	TRBJ1-2
TGTGCTAGTGGTTTGACTTGGGACAGGGATTTTTCTCGACAGCCCCAGCATTTT	CASGLTWDRDFSRQPQHF	.	TRBD1	TRBV12-5	TRBJ1-5
TGCGCCAGCAGTGACGGGCCCTATGGCTACACCTTC	CASSDGPYGYTF	.	.	TRBV10-2	TRBJ1-2
TGTGCCAGCAGCTTAGAACAGATCGATGAAAAACTGTTTTTT	CASSLEQIDEKLFF	.	.	TRBV7-2	TRBJ1-4
TGTGCCACCAGCAGAGATGGAGTAGGGGGGTACAATGAGCAGTTCTTC	CATSRDGVGGYNEQFF	few	.	TRBV15	TRBJ2-1
TGCAGCGTCGAGGGTGACGAGCAGTTCTTC	CSVEGDEQFF	.	.	TRBV29-1	TRBJ2-1
TGTGCGTCGGCAGGGGCCTACGAGCAGTACTTC	CASAGAYEQYF	.	.	TRBV7-9	TRBJ2-7
TGCGCCAGCAGTGACGTCAGGGGAGTAGCTGGCTACACCTTC	CASSDVRGVAGYTF	.	.	TRBV10-2	TRBJ1-2
TGTGCATGGTTCCTTGCGCGTCCGAACTCCTACAATGAGCAGTTCTTC	CAWFLARPNSYNEQFF	.	.	TRBV27	TRBJ2-1
TGTGCCGCCTACCCGGGACAGGGGGCGTCCTACGAGCAGTACTTC	CAAYPGQGASYEQYF	.	TRBD1	TRBV28	TRBJ2-7
TGCGCCAGCAGCGCTACAGGGCTCTATGGCTACACCTTC	CASSATGLYGYTF	.	.	TRBV5-1	TRBJ1-2
TGTGCCACCAGCAGAACGGGACTACTGAGCTCCTATAATTCACCCCTCCACTTT	CATSRTGLLSSYNSPLHF	.	.	TRBV15	TRBJ1-6
TGTGCCAGCAGTGAAAGGAGACAGACTAGTAATTCACCCCTCCACTTT	CASSERRQTSNSPLHF	.	.	TRBV6-1	TRBJ1-6
TGTGCCAGCAGCGAGGGGACTAGCCCTCACCCCGGGTCAGATACGCAGTATTTT	CASSEGTSPHPGSDTQYF	.	TRBD2	TRBV2	TRBJ2-3
TGTGCCAGCAGCTCACAGGGGGACGGGACCCCCCACGAGCAGTACTTC	CASSSQGDGTPHEQYF	.	TRBD1	TRBV7-6	TRBJ2-7
TGTGCTGTGGACAGGGTCCTCGAGCAGTACTTC	CAVDRVLEQYF	.	TRBD1	TRBV30	TRBJ2-7
TGCGCCAGCAGCCGGGGGGGAGGGAGTGAAAAACTGTTTTTT	CASSRGGGSEKLFF	.	.	TRBV4-3	TRBJ1-4
TGTGCCAGCTCACCACCGAGCGGGGGGGCCACCGGGGAGCTGTTTTTT	CASSPPSGGATGELFF	.	TRBD2	TRBV18	TRBJ2-2
TGCGCCAGCGGACCTCACGGGAATTCACCCCTCCACTTT	CASGPHGNSPLHF	.	.	TRBV4-1	TRBJ1-6
TGTGCCAGCTCACCACCGCTGGGGAACACTGAAGCTTTCTTT	CASSPPLGNTEAFF	few	.	TRBV18	TRBJ1-1
TGTGCCAGTGGACAGGGCTACGAGCAGTACTTC	CASGQGYEQYF	.	TRBD1	TRBV28	TRBJ2-7
TGTGCCAGCAGCCCATCCCTCCCAGGATTTAATGAAAAACTGTTTTTT	CASSPSLPGFNEKLFF	.	.	TRBV14	TRBJ1-4
TGCGCCAGCAGCTCTAGCGGTACTACAGATACGCAGTATTTT	CASSSSGTTDTQYF	.	TRBD2	TRBV4-3	TRBJ2-3